What follows are 26 T cell receptor beta chains derived from one specimen sequenced in a study of T cells in Graves' hyperthyroidism and ophthalmopathy. There were TCR beta CDR3 regions amplified from RNA transcripts. TCR CDR3 underwent first-round RT-PCR with the HTBI primer set. TCRdb re-called the multiplex PCR reads through MiXCR, storing one row per CDR3 protein. The data hold about 180,000 distinct CDR3 sequences, with about a sixth observed a single time. Input material: blood. The origin of the receptors is a woman aged 45-65 years with Graves' hyperthyroidism.

The chain links TRBV12-3 or TRBV12-4 to TRBJ1-4, with D perhaps TRBD1 (5 bases). V was cut by 6 bases and J by 3 bases, with 14 bases left in between. The length of the CDR3 is 15 residues. CDR3 in amino acids: CASSQTGGANEKLFF. The CDR3 bases are TGTGCCAGCAGCCAGACTGGGGGGGCTAATGAAAAACTGTTTTTT.

At least ten counts were recorded for this clonotype. The rearrangement links TRBV7-9 to TRBJ1-1, with a tentative D call TRBD1 (5 bases). Trimming shortened V by 8 bases and J by 4 bases, and 14 bases separated the two germline ends. Germline V gene sequence: CDR1 SEHNR, CDR2 FQNEAQ (reference sequence). This CDR3 is 13 amino acids long. The CDR3 DNA reads TGTGCCAGCGGGGGGGTACGGGCCACTGAAGCTTTCTTT. Protein product: CASGGVRATEAFF.

This sequence joins TRBV7-6 and TRBJ2-1, with 7 bases aligning to TRBD2. The CDR3 sequence is 13 residues long. J was trimmed by 6 bases and V by 5 bases; bases with no gene match: 4. CDR1 SGHVS and CDR2 FNYEAQ come from the germline V gene. The DNA of the CDR3 is TGTGCCAGCAGCGGGGGGGTCTTCAATGAGCAGTTCTTC. Protein: CASSGGVFNEQFF.

This chain joins TRBV19 and TRBJ2-5; tentative D call: TRBD2 (7 bases). Germline values: CDR1 LNHDA, CDR2 SQIVND (reference sequence). The CDR3 is 18 residues long. The V gene lost 4 bases and the J gene lost 5 bases, with 26 bases spanning the gap. The CDR3 is CASSRGGGGWTLEETQYF. The CDR3 DNA is TGTGCCAGTAGTAGAGGAGGGGGGGGGTGGACCCTAGAGGAGACCCAGTACTTC.

This clonotype appeared many times. The rearrangement joins TRBV6-2 or TRBV6-3 to TRBJ2-1, with D unresolved. The CDR3 runs 15 residues. CDR1 is MNHEY and CDR2 is SVGEGT in the germline V gene. Trimming removed 3 bases from V and 2 bases from J, with 11 bases in between. The chain's CDR3 is CASSYGIGTYNEQFF. CDR3 DNA sequence: TGTGCCAGCAGTTATGGGATAGGAACCTACAATGAGCAGTTCTTC.

This clonotype was picked up many times. The chain combines TRBV7-2 with TRBJ2-7; 10 bases are a match to TRBD1. The V gene end was trimmed by 1 base and the J gene end by 5 bases; junction bases not matched to a gene: 5. The CDR3 is 15 residues long. Germline-derived CDR1 and CDR2 are SGHTA and FQGNSA. CDR3 DNA: TGTGCCAGCAGCTTAGGACAGGGGGCAACTCACGAGCAGTACTTC. It is translated as CASSLGQGATHEQYF.

This rearrangement joins TRBV4-1 to TRBJ1-5; D not resolved. Trimming cost V 3 bases and J 0 bases, with 9 bases left between them. CDR1 is MGHRA and CDR2 is YSYEKL in the germline V gene. CDR3 length: 15 amino acids. The CDR3 loop reads CASSHNDVSNQPQHF. DNA of the CDR3: TGCGCCAGCAGCCATAACGACGTTAGCAATCAGCCCCAGCATTTT.

This clonotype was counted ten times or more. This chain joins TRBV7-9 and TRBJ2-7; possible D gene TRBD2, 5 bases. V was cut by 2 bases and J by 3 bases, with 8 bases left in between. This CDR3 spans 13 amino acids. Germline CDR1 and CDR2: SEHNR and FQNEAQ (reference sequence). The CDR3 protein is CASSLRRDYEQYF. The DNA of the CDR3 is TGTGCCAGCAGCTTAAGACGGGACTACGAGCAGTACTTC.

Many counts were recorded for this clonotype. The rearrangement links TRBV28 to TRBJ2-5, with 9 positions matching TRBD1. The V gene's germline CDR1 is MDHEN and CDR2 SYDVKM. After removal of 5 bases from V and 2 bases from J, the junction contained 6 bases not matched to a gene. CDR3 size: 15 residues. CDR3: CASSPTGTGQETQYF. CDR3 in DNA: TGTGCCAGCAGTCCGACCGGGACAGGGCAAGAGACCCAGTACTTC.

V gene TRBV5-4 combines with J gene TRBJ2-3, with D perhaps matching TRBD1 (6 bases). CDR3 length equals 15 residues. The V end lost 4 bases, the J end lost 2 bases, and 14 bases lay between the germline ends. Germline CDR1 reads SGHNT; CDR2 reads YYREEE (reference sequence). CDR3 sequence: CASSRAGTYTDTQYF. For the CDR3, the DNA is TGTGCCAGCAGCAGAGCCGGGACATACACAGATACGCAGTATTTT. The complete variable domain, with remaining parts taken from reference TRBV5-4 and TRBJ2-3, reads ETGVTQSPTHLIKTRGQQVTLRCSSQSGHNTVSWYQQALGQGPQFIFQYYREEENGRGNFPPRFSGLQFPNYSSELNVNALELDDSALYLCASSRAGTYTDTQYFGPGTRLTVL.

On this clonotype itself: Possible read error: a much larger clone is one base away. CDR3 nucleotides: TGTGCCGGCAGTGAAGCAGACACTGAAGCTTTCTTT. As protein: CAGSEADTEAFF. The V call is TRBV2, the J call TRBJ1-1; no firm D call. Looked up from germline, CDR1 is SNHLY and CDR2 is FYNNEI. The CDR3 has 12 residues.

At least ten counts were recorded for this clonotype. V is TRBV28 and J is TRBJ1-2; maybe TRBD1 (6 bases). CDR3 length equals 10 residues. Trimming cost V 10 bases and J 5 bases, with 8 bases left between them. CDR1 and CDR2 (germline): MDHEN, SYDVKM. The CDR3 region is CATRGYGYTF. The DNA for the CDR3 is TGTGCCACCAGGGGATATGGCTACACCTTC.

This clonotype was detected a few times. This sequence joins TRBV4-1 and TRBJ1-1, with 9 bases aligning to TRBD1. Trimming removed 4 bases from V and 7 bases from J; junction bases left unmatched: 7. The germline CDR1 and CDR2 sequences are MGHRA and YSYEKL. This CDR3 has 14 amino acids. CDR3 in amino acids: CASSPTGQGIEAFF. Here the CDR3 DNA reads TGCGCCAGCAGCCCCACGGGACAGGGAATTGAAGCTTTCTTT.

This clonotype occurred many times. This chain joins TRBV11-2 and TRBJ1-2, with D possibly being TRBD1 (6 bases). V lost 5 bases and J lost 2, with 15 bases in between. This CDR3 is built from 15 residues. Per germline, CDR1 SGHAT and CDR2 FQNNGV. The CDR3 DNA reads as TGTGCCAGCAGCACCTCGACAGGTTCAAACTATGGCTACACCTTC. The encoded protein is CASSTSTGSNYGYTF.

This clonotype was recorded at least ten times. This rearrangement joins TRBV19 to TRBJ1-5, with no clear D. The germline V gene has CDR1 LNHDA and CDR2 SQIVND (reference sequence). This CDR3 has 13 amino acids. The ends were cut back, 3 bases at V and 2 bases at J, with 5 bases in the middle. CDR3 in DNA: TGTGCCAGTAGTATGGCAGGCAATCAGCCCCAGCATTTT. It is translated as CASSMAGNQPQHF.

This clonotype showed up many times. The V and J genes are TRBV27 and TRBJ1-1; 7 positions match TRBD1. The length of the CDR3 is 13 residues. Germline CDR1 is MNHEY and CDR2 is SMNVEV (reference sequence). The trim removed 10 bases at V and 0 bases at J, leaving 5 bases unmatched. The CDR3 sequence: CATGGRLNTEAFF. The CDR3 DNA sequence: TGTGCCACAGGGGGACGGCTGAACACTGAAGCTTTCTTT.

This clonotype was seen repeatedly, ten times or more. V and J are TRBV29-1 and TRBJ1-2, with 7 nucleotides matching TRBD1. Per the germline V gene, CDR1 is SQVTM and CDR2 is ANQGSEA. The CDR3 spans 14 residues. The V gene end was trimmed by 5 bases and the J gene end by 0 bases; junction bases not matched to a gene: 6. The CDR3 here is CSVLTGDSNYGYTF. Here the CDR3 DNA reads TGCAGCGTTCTCACAGGGGACTCTAACTATGGCTACACCTTC.

This clonotype has ten or more counts. This sequence joins TRBV28 and TRBJ1-1, with D possibly TRBD1 on 6 matching bases. V lost 5 bases, J lost 12 bases, and 16 bases lay in between. CDR1 is MDHEN, CDR2 SYDVKM, per germline. The CDR3 consists of 12 residues. CDR3 loop: CASSLGQPPTFF. CDR3 nucleotide sequence: TGTGCCAGCAGTCTCGGACAGCCACCCACTTTCTTT.

This clonotype was observed at least ten times. V is TRBV10-3 and J is TRBJ1-3; D is ambiguous. The V gene's germline CDR1 is ENHRY and CDR2 SYGVKD. The V end lost 2 bases, the J end lost 0 bases, and 5 bases lay between the germline ends. The CDR3 extends over 14 amino acids. CDR3 in DNA: TGTGCCATCAGTGAGGGGGTCTCTGGAAACACCATATATTTT. Its protein product is CAISEGVSGNTIYF.

The V and J genes are TRBV7-8 and TRBJ2-1; 8 nucleotides align to TRBD1. The germline V gene encodes CDR1 SGHVS and CDR2 FQNEAQ. V shed 4 bases, J shed 6 bases, and the junction held 5 bases outside the gene matches. This CDR3 has 14 residues. The CDR3 reads CASSSGGRGNEQFF. CDR3 bases: TGTGCCAGCAGCTCAGGGGGCCGGGGCAATGAGCAGTTCTTC.

This clonotype has only a few counts. A much larger clone is a single base away; this may be a read error. The chain recombines TRBV7-2 with TRBJ2-2; D tentatively reads TRBD1 or TRBD2 (6 bases each). The germline V gene encodes CDR1 SGHTA and CDR2 FQGNSA. V shed 4 bases and J shed 7 bases, with 13 bases lying between them. This CDR3 contains 14 residues. CDR3: CASSSPGDCGELFF. CDR3 bases: TGTGCCAGCAGCTCGCCAGGGGACTGCGGGGAGCTGTTTTTT. Filled out from reference TRBV7-2 and TRBJ2-2, the complete variable domain reads GAGVSQSPSNKVTEKGKDVELRCDPISGHTALYWYRQSLGQGLEFLIYFQGNSAPDKSGLPSDRFSAERTGGSVSTLTIQRTQQEDSAVYLCASSSPGDCGELFFGEGSRLTVL.

This clonotype was counted at least ten times. This chain uses TRBV5-4 with TRBJ2-7; 9 bases line up with TRBD1. The CDR3 extends over 13 amino acids. Germline V gene lookup returns CDR1 SGHNT and CDR2 YYREEE (reference sequence). Unmatched junction bases numbered 4, after V lost 2 bases and J lost 7 bases. The CDR3 reads CASSFTGGVEQYF. The CDR3 nucleotides read TGTGCCAGCAGCTTTACAGGGGGCGTGGAGCAGTACTTC. Variable domain in full (rest from reference TRBV5-4 and TRBJ2-7): ETGVTQSPTHLIKTRGQQVTLRCSSQSGHNTVSWYQQALGQGPQFIFQYYREEENGRGNFPPRFSGLQFPNYSSELNVNALELDDSALYLCASSFTGGVEQYFGPGTRLTVT.

This clonotype was seen at least ten times. The V call is TRBV28, the J call TRBJ1-5; the D gene is possibly TRBD1 (5 bases). The germline CDR1 and CDR2 sequences are MDHEN and SYDVKM. The CDR3 length is 13 residues. Trimming cost V 6 bases and J 6 bases, with 12 bases left between them. The CDR3 spells CASSHQGFQPQHF. The CDR3 bases are TGTGCCAGCAGCCATCAGGGTTTTCAGCCCCAGCATTTT.

Ten or more counts support this clonotype. The genes are TRBV6-1 and TRBJ2-7, with D unresolved. Trimming shortened V by 8 bases and J by 1 base, and 3 bases separated the two germline ends. The germline V gene has CDR1 MNHNS and CDR2 SASEGT. The CDR3 loop spans 10 amino acids. CDR3 sequence: CASGSYEQYF. The CDR3 nucleotides read TGTGCCAGCGGGTCCTACGAGCAGTACTTC.

This clonotype appeared many times. V usage is TRBV7-3 and J usage is TRBJ2-1; the D gene could be TRBD1 or TRBD2 (6 bases each). V lost 3 bases and J 0 bases, leaving 12 bases between the germline ends. Germline V gives CDR1 SGHTA, CDR2 FQGTGA. This CDR3 contains 16 residues. CDR3 DNA: TGTGCCAGCAGCTTCCAGGGGAGGAGCTCCTACAATGAGCAGTTCTTC. Translated: CASSFQGRSSYNEQFF.

This clonotype showed up many times. The chain uses TRBV11-2 and TRBJ2-5; possibly TRBD1 for D (6 bases). With 1 base removed from V and 5 bases from J, the gap between germline ends came to 14 bases. This CDR3 has 15 residues. In germline, CDR1 is SGHAT, CDR2 FQNNGV. DNA for the CDR3: TGTGCCAGCAGCTTAGGGGTGGGGGCCGGGGAGACCCAGTACTTC. This encodes CASSLGVGAGETQYF.